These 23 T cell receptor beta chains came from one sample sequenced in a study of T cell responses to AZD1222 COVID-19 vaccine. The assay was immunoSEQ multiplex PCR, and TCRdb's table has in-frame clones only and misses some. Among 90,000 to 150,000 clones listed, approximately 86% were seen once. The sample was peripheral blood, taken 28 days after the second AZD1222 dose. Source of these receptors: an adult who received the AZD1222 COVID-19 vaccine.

The CDR3 loop is CASNKGGTDTQYF. The CDR3 DNA reads as TGTGCCAGCAACAAGGGGGGGACAGATACGCAGTATTTT. The chain has TRBV28 and TRBJ2-3, with D perhaps TRBD2 (7 bases). The V end was cut by 7 bases, the J end by 3 bases, with 11 bases between. The CDR3 is 13 amino acids. Germline V gives CDR1 MDHEN, CDR2 SYDVKM.

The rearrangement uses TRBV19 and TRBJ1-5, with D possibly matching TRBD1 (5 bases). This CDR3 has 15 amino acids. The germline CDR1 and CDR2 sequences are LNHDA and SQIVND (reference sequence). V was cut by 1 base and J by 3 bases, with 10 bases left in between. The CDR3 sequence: CASSIVAGPNQPQHF. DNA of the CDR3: TGTGCCAGTAGTATAGTTGCAGGGCCCAATCAGCCCCAGCATTTT.

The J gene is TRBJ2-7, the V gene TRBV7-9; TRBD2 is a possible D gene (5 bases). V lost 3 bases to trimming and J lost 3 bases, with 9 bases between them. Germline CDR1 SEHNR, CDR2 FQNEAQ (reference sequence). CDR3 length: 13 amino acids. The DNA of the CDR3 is TGTGCCAGCAGCTTCCCCGGGATCTACGAGCAGTACTTC. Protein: CASSFPGIYEQYF. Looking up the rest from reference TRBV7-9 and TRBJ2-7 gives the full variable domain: DTGVSQNPRHKITKRGQNVTFRCDPISEHNRLYWYRQTLGQGPEFLTYFQNEAQLEKSRLLSDRFSAERPKGSFSTLEIQRTEQGDSAMYLCASSFPGIYEQYFGPGTRLTVT.

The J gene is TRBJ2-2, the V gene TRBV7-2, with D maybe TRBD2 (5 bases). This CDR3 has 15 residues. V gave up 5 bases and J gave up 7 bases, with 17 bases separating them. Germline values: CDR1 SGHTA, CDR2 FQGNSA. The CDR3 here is CASSRGSLLVGELFF. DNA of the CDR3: TGTGCCAGCAGCCGGGGATCCCTGTTGGTCGGGGAGCTGTTTTTT.

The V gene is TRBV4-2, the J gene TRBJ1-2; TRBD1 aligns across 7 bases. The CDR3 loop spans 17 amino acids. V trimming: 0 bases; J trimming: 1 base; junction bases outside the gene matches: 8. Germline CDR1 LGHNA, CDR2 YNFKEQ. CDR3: CASSQDLGTVLNYGYTF. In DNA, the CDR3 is TGTGCCAGCAGCCAAGATCTCGGGACAGTACTTAACTATGGCTACACCTTC.

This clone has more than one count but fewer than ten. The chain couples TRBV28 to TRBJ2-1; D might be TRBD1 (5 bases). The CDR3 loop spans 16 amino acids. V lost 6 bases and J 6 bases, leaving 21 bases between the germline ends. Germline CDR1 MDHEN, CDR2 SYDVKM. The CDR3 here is CASRHTQGKKGNEQFF. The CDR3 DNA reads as TGTGCCAGCAGGCATACGCAGGGTAAAAAGGGCAATGAGCAGTTCTTC.

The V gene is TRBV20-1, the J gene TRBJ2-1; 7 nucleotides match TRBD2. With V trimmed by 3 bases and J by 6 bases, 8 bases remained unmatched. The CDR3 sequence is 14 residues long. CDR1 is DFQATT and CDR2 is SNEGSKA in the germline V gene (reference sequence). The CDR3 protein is CSASPRGGSNEQFF. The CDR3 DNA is TGCAGTGCTAGTCCGCGCGGGGGAAGCAATGAGCAGTTCTTC.

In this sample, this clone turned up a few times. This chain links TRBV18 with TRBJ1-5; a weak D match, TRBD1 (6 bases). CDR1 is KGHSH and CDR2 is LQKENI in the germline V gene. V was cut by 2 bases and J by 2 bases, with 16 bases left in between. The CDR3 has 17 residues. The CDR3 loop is CASSPAFTGNGNQPQHF. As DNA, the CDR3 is TGTGCCAGCTCACCAGCCTTTACAGGGAACGGCAATCAGCCCCAGCATTTT.

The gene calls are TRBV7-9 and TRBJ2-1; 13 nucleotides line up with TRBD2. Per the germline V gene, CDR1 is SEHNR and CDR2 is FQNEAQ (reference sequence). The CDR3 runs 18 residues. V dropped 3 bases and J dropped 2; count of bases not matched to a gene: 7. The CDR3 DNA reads TGTGCCAGCAGCTTGAGGACTAGCGGGGGAGCAGCCTACAATGAGCAGTTCTTC. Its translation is CASSLRTSGGAAYNEQFF.

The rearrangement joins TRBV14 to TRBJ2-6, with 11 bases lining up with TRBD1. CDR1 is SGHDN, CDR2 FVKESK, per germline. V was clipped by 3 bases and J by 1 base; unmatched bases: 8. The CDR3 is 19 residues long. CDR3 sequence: CASSQFGTGGLSGANVLTF. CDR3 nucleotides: TGTGCCAGCAGCCAGTTTGGGACAGGGGGTTTGTCTGGGGCCAACGTCCTGACTTTC. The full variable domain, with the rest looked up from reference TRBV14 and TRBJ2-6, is EAGVTQFPSHSVIEKGQTVTLRCDPISGHDNLYWYRRVMGKEIKFLLHFVKESKQDESGMPNNRFLAERTGGTYSTLKVQPAELEDSGVYFCASSQFGTGGLSGANVLTFGAGSRLTVL.

CDR3 loop: CASGGPFNEQFF. DNA of the CDR3: TGTGCCAGCGGGGGCCCCTTCAATGAGCAGTTCTTC. The rearrangement links TRBV12-3 or TRBV12-4 to TRBJ2-1, with a weak D call TRBD1 (6 bases). V lost 8 bases and J lost 6, with 11 bases in between. The CDR3 loop spans 12 amino acids.

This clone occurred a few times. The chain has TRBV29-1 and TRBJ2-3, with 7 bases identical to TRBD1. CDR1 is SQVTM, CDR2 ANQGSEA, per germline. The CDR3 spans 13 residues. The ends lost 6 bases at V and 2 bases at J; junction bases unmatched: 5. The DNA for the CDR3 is TGCAGCGTCGAGACAGGGCCCACAGATACGCAGTATTTT. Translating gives CSVETGPTDTQYF.

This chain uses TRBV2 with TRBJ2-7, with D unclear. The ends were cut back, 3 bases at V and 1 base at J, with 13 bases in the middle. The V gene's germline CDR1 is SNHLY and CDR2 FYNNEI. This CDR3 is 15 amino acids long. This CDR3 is CASSDPAGRSYEQYF. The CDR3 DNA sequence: TGTGCCAGCAGTGATCCGGCAGGCAGATCCTACGAGCAGTACTTC.

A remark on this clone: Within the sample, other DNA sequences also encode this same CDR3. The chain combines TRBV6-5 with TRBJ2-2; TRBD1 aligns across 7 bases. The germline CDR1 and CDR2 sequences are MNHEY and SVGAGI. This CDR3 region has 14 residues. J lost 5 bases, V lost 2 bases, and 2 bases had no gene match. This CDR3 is CASSYAGGTGELFF. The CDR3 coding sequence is TGTGCCAGCAGTTACGCAGGGGGAACCGGGGAGCTGTTTTTT.

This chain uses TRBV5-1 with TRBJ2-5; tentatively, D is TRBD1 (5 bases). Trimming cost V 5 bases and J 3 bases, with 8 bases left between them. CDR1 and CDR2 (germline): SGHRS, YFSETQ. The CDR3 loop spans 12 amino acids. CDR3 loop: CASRMTEETQYF. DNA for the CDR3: TGCGCCAGCAGAATGACAGAAGAGACCCAGTACTTC.

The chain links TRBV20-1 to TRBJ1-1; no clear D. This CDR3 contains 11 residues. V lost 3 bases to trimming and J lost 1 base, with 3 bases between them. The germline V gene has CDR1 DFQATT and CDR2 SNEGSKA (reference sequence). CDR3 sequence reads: CSARQNTEAFF. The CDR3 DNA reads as TGCAGTGCTAGGCAGAACACTGAAGCTTTCTTT.

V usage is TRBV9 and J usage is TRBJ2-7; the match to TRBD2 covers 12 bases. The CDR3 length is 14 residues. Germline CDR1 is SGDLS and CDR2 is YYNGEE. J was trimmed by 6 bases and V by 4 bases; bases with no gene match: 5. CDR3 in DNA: TGTGCCAGCAGCCCGACTAGCGGGGGAGTCGAGCAGTACTTC. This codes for CASSPTSGGVEQYF.

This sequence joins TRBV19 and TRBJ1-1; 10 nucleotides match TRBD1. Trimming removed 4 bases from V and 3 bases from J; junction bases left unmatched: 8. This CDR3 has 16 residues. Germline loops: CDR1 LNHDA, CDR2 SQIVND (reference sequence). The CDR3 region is CASSTDRGARDTEAFF. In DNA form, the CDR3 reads TGTGCCAGTAGTACGGACAGGGGGGCCCGGGACACTGAAGCTTTCTTT.

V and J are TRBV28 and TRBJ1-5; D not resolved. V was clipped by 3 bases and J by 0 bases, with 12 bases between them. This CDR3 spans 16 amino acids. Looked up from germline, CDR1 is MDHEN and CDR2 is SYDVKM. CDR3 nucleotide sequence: TGTGCCAGCAGTTTCGATCGGCTTTATAGCAATCAGCCCCAGCATTTT. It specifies CASSFDRLYSNQPQHF.

CDR3: CASIDRGYYQPQHF. In DNA, the CDR3 is TGTGCCAGCATTGACAGGGGTTATTATCAGCCCCAGCATTTT. The chain combines TRBV28 with TRBJ1-5; 8 bases agree with TRBD1. Germline V gene lookup returns CDR1 MDHEN and CDR2 SYDVKM. With 7 bases clipped from V and 5 bases from J, the junction kept 7 bases outside the gene matches. The CDR3 has 14 residues.

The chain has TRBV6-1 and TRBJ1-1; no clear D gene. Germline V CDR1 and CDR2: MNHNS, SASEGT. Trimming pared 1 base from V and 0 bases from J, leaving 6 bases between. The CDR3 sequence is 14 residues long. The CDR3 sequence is CASSEGLLNTEAFF. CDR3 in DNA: TGTGCCAGCAGTGAAGGGTTACTGAACACTGAAGCTTTCTTT.

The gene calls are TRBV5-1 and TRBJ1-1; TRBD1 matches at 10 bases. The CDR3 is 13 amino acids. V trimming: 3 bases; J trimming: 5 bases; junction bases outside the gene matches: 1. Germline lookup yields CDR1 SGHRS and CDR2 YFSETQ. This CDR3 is CASSWGQGTEAFF. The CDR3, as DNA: TGCGCCAGCAGCTGGGGACAGGGGACTGAAGCTTTCTTT.

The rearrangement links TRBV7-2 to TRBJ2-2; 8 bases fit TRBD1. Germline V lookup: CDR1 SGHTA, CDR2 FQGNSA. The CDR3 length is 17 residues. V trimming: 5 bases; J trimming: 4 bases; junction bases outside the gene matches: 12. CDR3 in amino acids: CASSPLGRTGSTGELFF. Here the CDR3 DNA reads TGTGCCAGCAGCCCCCTTGGGCGGACAGGGTCCACCGGGGAGCTGTTTTTT.